The T cell receptor (beta chain) under discussion was sequenced for a study of T cell responses to AZD1222 COVID-19 vaccine. Study-level information: Second doses that came at about 4 or about 12 weeks were put together.

This table comes from immunoSEQ multiplex PCR, and its TCRdb copy is limited to in-frame clones, with some not included. The sample yields 150,000 to 200,000 clones, about 92% seen once. Germline V gene lookup returns CDR1 SGHAT and CDR2 FQNNGV. The ends lost 6 bases at V and 6 bases at J; junction bases unmatched: 9. This CDR3 contains 14 residues. The study's findings and limits: Donors, mostly white British, included more females; clonal diversity was possibly underestimated. Researchers report vaccine-associated CD4 TCRs spanning spike, with dominance at 160-218 and 743-854. It was only after the peak T cell response that any repertoires were sampled.

In its sample, this clone was seen a few times. The antigen is undetermined. The chain links TRBV11-2 to TRBJ2-7; 9 bases match TRBD1. The clonotype was recovered from an adult in good health. The sequences come from peripheral blood, collected on day 0 of AZD1222 vaccination. This chain's CDR3 is CASSIQGATGEQYF. In DNA, the CDR3 is TGTGCCAGCAGTATACAGGGGGCAACTGGCGAGCAGTACTTC. Full variable domain (remainder filled in from reference TRBV11-2 and TRBJ2-7): EAGVAQSPRYKIIEKRQSVAFWCNPISGHATLYWYQQILGQGPKLLIQFQNNGVVDDSQLPKDRFSAERLKGVDSTLKIQPAKLEDSAVYLCASSIQGATGEQYFGPGTRLTVT.